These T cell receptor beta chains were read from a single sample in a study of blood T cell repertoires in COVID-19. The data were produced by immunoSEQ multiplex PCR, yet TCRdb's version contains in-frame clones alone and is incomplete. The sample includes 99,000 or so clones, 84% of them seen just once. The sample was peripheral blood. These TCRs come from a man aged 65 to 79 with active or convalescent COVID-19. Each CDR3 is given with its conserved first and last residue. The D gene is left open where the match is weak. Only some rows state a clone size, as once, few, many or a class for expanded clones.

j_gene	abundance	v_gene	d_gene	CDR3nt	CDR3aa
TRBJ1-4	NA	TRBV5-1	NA	TGCGCCAGCAGCTTAGGGGCGGCTAATGAAAAACTGTTTTTT	CASSLGAANEKLFF
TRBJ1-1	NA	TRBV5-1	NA	TGCGCCAGCAGCTTGGCGGTGGGAGGGAACACTGAAGCTTTCTTT	CASSLAVGGNTEAFF
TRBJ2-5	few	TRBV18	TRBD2	TGTGCCAGCTCACCGGGACTAGCGAGAGAGACCCAGTACTTC	CASSPGLARETQYF
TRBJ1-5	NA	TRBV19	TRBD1	TGTGCCAGTAGTACCCAGGGGGCGAATCAGCCCCAGCATTTT	CASSTQGANQPQHF
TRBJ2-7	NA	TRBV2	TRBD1	TGTGCCAGCAGCGCAGGGGGCCTTGCCAGCTCCTACGAGCAGTACTTC	CASSAGGLASSYEQYF
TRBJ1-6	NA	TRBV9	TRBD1	TGTGCCAGCAGCCCGACACAGGGGAGGTGGTCACCCCTCCACTTT	CASSPTQGRWSPLHF
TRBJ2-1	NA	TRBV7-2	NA	TGTGCCAGCAGCTTATCGGGCAATGAGCAGTTCTTC	CASSLSGNEQFF
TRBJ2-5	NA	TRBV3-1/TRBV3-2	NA	TGTGCCAGCAGCCTTCGAGGGGGTAAGGGGTTGCGGGAGACCCAGTACTTC	CASSLRGGKGLRETQYF
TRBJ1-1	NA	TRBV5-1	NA	TGCGCCAGCAGCGGGCAGACGATCACTGAAGCTTTCTTT	CASSGQTITEAFF
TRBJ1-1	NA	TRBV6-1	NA	TGTGCCAGCAGTGAAGCCCAGGGGAGTACTGAAGCTTTCTTT	CASSEAQGSTEAFF
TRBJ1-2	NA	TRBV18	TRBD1	TGTGCCAGCTCACCCACCGGGACAGGGGTCGGCTACACCTTC	CASSPTGTGVGYTF
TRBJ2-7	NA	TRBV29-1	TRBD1	TGCAGCGTTGGCGGGACAGGGGGCCGCGAGCAGTACTTC	CSVGGTGGREQYF
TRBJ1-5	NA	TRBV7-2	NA	TGTGCCAGCAGCCTAGGCGGGGCGAGGCAGCCCCAGCATTTT	CASSLGGARQPQHF
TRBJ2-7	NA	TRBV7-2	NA	TGTGCCAGCAGCTTTACAGGGCGGCAGTACTTC	CASSFTGRQYF
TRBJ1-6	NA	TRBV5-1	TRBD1	TGCGCCAGCAGCACGGGACAGGGAAATTCACCCCTCCACTTT	CASSTGQGNSPLHF
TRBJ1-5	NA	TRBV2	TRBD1	TGTGCCAGCAGTGAAGGACAGGGCTACAATCAGCCCCAGCATTTT	CASSEGQGYNQPQHF
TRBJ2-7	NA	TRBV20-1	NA	TGCAGTGCTTGGCTTCTAGGCGAGCAGTACTTC	CSAWLLGEQYF
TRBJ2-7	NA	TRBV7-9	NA	TGTGCCAGCAGCTTAGCTGGGCACCCCTACGAGCAGTACTTC	CASSLAGHPYEQYF
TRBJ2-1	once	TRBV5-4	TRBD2	TGTGCCAGCAGCCCGGGACTAGCGAATTACAATGAGCAGTTCTTC	CASSPGLANYNEQFF
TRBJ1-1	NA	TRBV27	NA	TGTGCCAGCAGTAGGAACCCTTCAGGGGAAACTGAAGCTTTCTTT	CASSRNPSGETEAFF
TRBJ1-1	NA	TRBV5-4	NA	TGTGCCAGCAGGGCGGGGTCTCGGAACACTGAAGCTTTCTTT	CASRAGSRNTEAFF
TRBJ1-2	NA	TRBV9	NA	TGTGCCAGCAGCGTTGGGGCGGATGGCTACACCTTC	CASSVGADGYTF
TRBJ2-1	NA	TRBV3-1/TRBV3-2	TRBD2	TGTGCCAGCAGCGTCCGCGGGGGGACCTACAATGAGCAGTTCTTC	CASSVRGGTYNEQFF
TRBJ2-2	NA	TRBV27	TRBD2	TGTGCCAGCAGTTTAAGGGGAGGGAGCACCGGGGAGCTGTTTTTT	CASSLRGGSTGELFF
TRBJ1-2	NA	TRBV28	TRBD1	TGTGCCAGCCGAAGACAGGGCGGTGACTATGGCTACACCTTC	CASRRQGGDYGYTF
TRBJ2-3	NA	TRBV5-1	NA	TGCGCCAGCAGCTTGGAGAGCCCTAGCACAGATACGCAGTATTTT	CASSLESPSTDTQYF
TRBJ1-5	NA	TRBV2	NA	TGTGCCAGCAGTGAAGCGCTTCGGGGTGTTCAGCCCCAGCATTTT	CASSEALRGVQPQHF
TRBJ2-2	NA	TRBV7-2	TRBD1	TGTGCCAGCGGAACTCAGGGGGCCGCGAACACCGGGGAGCTGTTTTTT	CASGTQGAANTGELFF
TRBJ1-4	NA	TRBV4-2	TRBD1	TGTGCCAGCAGCCGAGCGGGACAGGGAAATGAAAAACTGTTTTTT	CASSRAGQGNEKLFF